Presented here are 28 T cell receptor beta chains from one specimen sequenced in a study of OX40 agonist ivuxolimab in advanced cancers. Measured with immunoSEQ multiplex PCR; TCRdb has only the in-frame clones, and not every one. The sample shows some 80,000 clones, about 94% of them seen only once. The specimen was CD4+ or CD8+ T cells sorted from blood, collected in a trial of the OX40 agonist ivuxolimab. These receptors were obtained from an adult with an advanced solid tumor such as melanoma, head and neck, liver or kidney cancer.

The chain links TRBV5-4 to TRBJ2-5, with TRBD1 matching over 11 bases. CDR3 length: 14 amino acids. V gave up 5 bases and J gave up 7 bases; unmatched junction bases: 7. Germline CDR1 SGHNT, CDR2 YYREEE (reference sequence). CDR3 nucleotides: TGTGCCAGCAGGGGACAGGGGGACGGGGGGACCCAGTACTTC. Translating it yields CASRGQGDGGTQYF.

This clone has a single count. The CDR3 region is CASTPAGYGEQYF. The DNA for the CDR3 is TGCGCCAGCACCCCGGCGGGGTATGGCGAGCAGTACTTC. This chain links TRBV5-1 with TRBJ2-7, with a weak D call TRBD2 (6 bases). Trimming removed 6 bases from V and 6 bases from J, with 16 bases in between. The germline V gene encodes CDR1 SGHRS and CDR2 YFSETQ. The CDR3 extends over 13 amino acids.

This sequence joins TRBV9 and TRBJ1-2; a weak D match, TRBD1 (6 bases). This CDR3 is built from 19 residues. Per the germline V gene, CDR1 is SGDLS and CDR2 is YYNGEE. Deletions cut 4 bases from V and 4 bases from J, with 29 bases between. The CDR3 sequence: CASSPRPYSGAQGSYGYTF. The DNA for the CDR3 is TGTGCCAGCAGCCCCCGCCCTTATTCGGGCGCACAGGGAAGCTATGGCTACACCTTC.

The chain has TRBV5-6 and TRBJ2-7; TRBD2 might be the D (6 bases). CDR3 length equals 18 residues. CDR1 is SGHDT and CDR2 is YYEEEE in the germline V gene. Trimming took off 3 bases at V and 1 base at J, with 23 bases between the two ends. The CDR3 protein is CASSWGTPQFPTSYEQYF. For the CDR3, the DNA is TGTGCCAGCAGCTGGGGGACTCCTCAGTTCCCGACATCCTACGAGCAGTACTTC.

This chain joins TRBV5-1 and TRBJ2-4, with D possibly being TRBD1 or TRBD2 (5 bases each). CDR1 and CDR2 (germline): SGHRS, YFSETQ. The CDR3 has 15 amino acids. V was shortened by 4 bases and J by 2 bases, with 13 bases between the two germline ends. The CDR3 is CASSQSWGTKNIQYF. For the CDR3, the DNA is TGCGCCAGCAGCCAGAGTTGGGGGACCAAAAACATTCAGTACTTC.

This sequence joins TRBV19 and TRBJ1-1; D call uncertain. Germline V CDR1 and CDR2: LNHDA, SQIVND (reference sequence). This CDR3 has 15 amino acids. The V end lost 1 base, the J end lost 0 bases, and 9 bases lay between the germline ends. CDR3: CASSIGAEMNTEAFF. Here the CDR3 DNA reads TGTGCCAGTAGTATAGGGGCAGAAATGAACACTGAAGCTTTCTTT.

The CDR3 is CASRDFSYEQYF. In DNA form, the CDR3 reads TGCGCCAGCAGGGACTTCTCCTACGAGCAGTACTTC. V is TRBV10-2 and J is TRBJ2-7; a possible D gene is TRBD2 (5 bases). This CDR3 is built from 12 residues. V lost 6 bases, J lost 0 bases, and 6 bases lay in between. Germline V gene data show CDR1 as WSHSY and CDR2 as SAAADI.

V and J are TRBV27 and TRBJ1-2; TRBD1 matches 7 bases. The CDR3 runs 16 residues. The ends lost 6 bases at V and 11 bases at J; junction bases unmatched: 21. Germline V gives CDR1 MNHEY, CDR2 SMNVEV (reference sequence). CDR3 DNA sequence: TGTGCCAGCAGCCATGACAGGGAGGCTTTGGGTTACGGGTACACCTTC. Translated, it gives CASSHDREALGYGYTF.

This clone occurred once. V and J are TRBV7-9 and TRBJ2-5; D perhaps matches TRBD2 (6 bases). CDR1 SEHNR and CDR2 FQNEAQ come from the germline V gene (reference sequence). Trimming took off 5 bases at V and 2 bases at J, with 15 bases between the two ends. The CDR3 length is 15 residues. Written as DNA, the CDR3 is TGTGCCAGCAGCCTTACGGGACTGACTCAAGAGACCCAGTACTTC. It is translated as CASSLTGLTQETQYF.

The rearrangement uses TRBV2 and TRBJ2-7; D ambiguous. Germline V gives CDR1 SNHLY, CDR2 FYNNEI. The CDR3 is made up of 13 amino acids. V was trimmed by 10 bases and J by 3 bases, leaving 16 bases between them. DNA for the CDR3: TGTGCCACCCACCCGCAGGCAGACTACGAGCAGTACTTC. This translates into CATHPQADYEQYF.

V usage is TRBV4-1 and J usage is TRBJ1-2; perhaps TRBD1 as D (6 bases). The CDR3 spans 19 residues. Trimming took off 2 bases at V and 2 bases at J, with 24 bases between the two ends. The germline V gene has CDR1 MGHRA and CDR2 YSYEKL. CDR3 amino acids: CASSQLKGHYNSRNYGYTF. DNA for the CDR3: TGCGCCAGCAGCCAACTTAAGGGACACTATAATTCGCGAAACTATGGCTACACCTTC.

The rearrangement uses TRBV4-3 and TRBJ1-6, with D possibly being TRBD1 (5 bases). This CDR3 comprises 17 residues. The V and J ends lost 0 bases and 0 bases respectively, with 9 bases between them. Germline CDR1 is LGHNA and CDR2 is YSLEER. CDR3 DNA: TGCGCCAGCAGCCAAGATGGGGGGAGCTCCTATAATTCACCCCTCCACTTT. Translating gives CASSQDGGSSYNSPLHF.

The V call is TRBV6-5, the J call TRBJ1-1, with 10 positions matching TRBD1. Losses at the gene ends were 5 bases for V and 6 bases for J; bases not matched to a gene: 6. Germline CDR1 is MNHEY and CDR2 is SVGAGI. This CDR3 has 14 residues. This chain's CDR3 is CASSGQGGGPEAFF. In nucleotides, the CDR3 is TGTGCCAGCAGTGGACAGGGGGGCGGGCCTGAAGCTTTCTTT.

J is TRBJ1-1 and V is TRBV6-6; D remains ambiguous. Per germline, CDR1 MNHNY and CDR2 SVGAGI (reference sequence). This CDR3 has 13 amino acids. With 2 bases removed from V and 7 bases from J, the gap between germline ends came to 11 bases. The CDR3 spells CASSYLGVGEAFF. For the CDR3, the DNA is TGTGCCAGCAGTTACCTCGGGGTGGGTGAAGCTTTCTTT.

The chain combines TRBV4-1 with TRBJ1-4; no clear D gene. Germline-derived CDR1 and CDR2 are MGHRA and YSYEKL. The CDR3 is made up of 16 amino acids. V was cut by 6 bases and J by 0 bases, with 14 bases left in between. The CDR3 region is CASSEPRPATNEKLFF. The DNA of the CDR3 is TGCGCCAGCAGTGAGCCCCGGCCAGCAACTAATGAAAAACTGTTTTTT.

The V call is TRBV4-1, the J call TRBJ2-7, with D perhaps matching TRBD1 or TRBD2 (5 bases each). Between the trimmed V and J ends, which lost 0 bases and 4 bases, there was a span of 19 bases. The CDR3 loop spans 17 amino acids. Per germline, CDR1 MGHRA and CDR2 YSYEKL. The CDR3 loop reads CASSQDSWGIRGYEQYF. The CDR3 DNA follows: TGCGCCAGCAGCCAAGATTCATGGGGGATCAGAGGTTACGAGCAGTACTTC.

V gene TRBV9 combines with J gene TRBJ2-2; D unclear. Deletions cut 2 bases from V and 1 base from J, with 9 bases between. The CDR3 length is 15 residues. The germline CDR1 and CDR2 sequences are SGDLS and YYNGEE. This CDR3 is CASSVVAKNTGELFF. In DNA, the CDR3 is TGTGCCAGCAGCGTGGTCGCCAAGAACACCGGGGAGCTGTTTTTT.

The chain links TRBV5-5 to TRBJ1-2; possibly TRBD1 for D (5 bases). This CDR3 has 14 amino acids. Germline V gene data show CDR1 as SGHKS and CDR2 as YYEKEE (reference sequence). The ends were cut back, 0 bases at V and 3 bases at J, with 9 bases in the middle. This CDR3 is CASSLVVGDYGYTF. CDR3 in DNA: TGTGCCAGCAGCTTGGTGGTAGGGGACTATGGCTACACCTTC.

CDR3 sequence: CASSLAIGHYEQYF. The CDR3 DNA reads as TGTGCCAGCAGCTTGGCTATCGGGCACTACGAGCAGTACTTC. The chain is built from TRBV11-2 and TRBJ2-7; unclear D gene. This CDR3 spans 14 amino acids. Germline V gene sequence: CDR1 SGHAT, CDR2 FQNNGV. Between the trimmed V and J ends, which lost 3 bases and 3 bases, there was a span of 12 bases.

The genes are TRBV18 and TRBJ1-1; D is perhaps TRBD1 (5 bases). Trimming pared 0 bases from V and 0 bases from J, leaving 11 bases between. This CDR3 spans 16 amino acids. Per germline, CDR1 KGHSH and CDR2 LQKENI. CDR3 DNA sequence: TGTGCCAGCTCACCACCATACAGGCGACTGAACACTGAAGCTTTCTTT. It is translated as CASSPPYRRLNTEAFF.

The rearrangement links TRBV6-5 to TRBJ1-2; D is unclear. The CDR3 covers 14 residues. CDR1 is MNHEY and CDR2 is SVGAGI in the germline V gene. The V gene lost 0 bases and the J gene lost 4 bases, with 9 bases spanning the gap. The CDR3 sequence is CASSYSRGIYGYTF. As DNA, the CDR3 is TGTGCCAGCAGTTACTCGCGAGGGATCTATGGCTACACCTTC.

This clone was detected a few times. This rearrangement joins TRBV30 to TRBJ2-7; D may correspond to TRBD1 or TRBD2 (6 bases each). This CDR3 region has 14 residues. V was cut by 4 bases and J by 4 bases, with 17 bases left in between. Germline V gene lookup returns CDR1 GTSNPN and CDR2 SVGIG (reference sequence). The CDR3 nucleotides are TGTGCCTGGACCCTAGCGACAGGTGTATACGAGCAGTACTTC. Its translation: CAWTLATGVYEQYF.

The rearrangement uses TRBV19 and TRBJ1-5; 9 bases fit TRBD1. The CDR3 consists of 15 residues. The V gene end was trimmed by 5 bases and the J gene end by 5 bases; junction bases not matched to a gene: 7. Germline-derived CDR1 and CDR2 are LNHDA and SQIVND (reference sequence). DNA for the CDR3: TGTGCCAGTAGTCCGACGGACAGGGGTGATCAGCCCCAGCATTTT. This gives the protein CASSPTDRGDQPQHF.

The V call is TRBV6-5, the J call TRBJ2-1, with 7 positions matching TRBD2. J gave up 10 bases and V 0 bases, and 9 bases lay outside the gene matches. Germline V gene lookup returns CDR1 MNHEY and CDR2 SVGAGI. The CDR3 sequence is 15 residues long. The CDR3: CASSYSSSGEREQFF. The CDR3 bases are TGTGCCAGCAGTTACTCGTCTAGCGGAGAGAGGGAGCAGTTCTTC.

The V and J genes are TRBV27 and TRBJ2-5, with D possibly matching TRBD1 (5 bases). V lost 6 bases and J 2 bases, leaving 10 bases between the germline ends. The CDR3 contains 13 residues. CDR1 and CDR2 (germline): MNHEY, SMNVEV (reference sequence). The CDR3 is CASRPTEQETQYF. The DNA for the CDR3 is TGTGCCAGCAGGCCGACAGAACAAGAGACCCAGTACTTC.

The V call is TRBV7-2, the J call TRBJ1-4; maybe TRBD1 (5 bases). The germline V gene encodes CDR1 SGHTA and CDR2 FQGNSA. V was clipped by 2 bases and J by 6 bases, with 10 bases between them. The CDR3 spans 14 residues. CDR3 bases: TGTGCCAGCAGCTTAAGGGGTAACGATGAAAAACTGTTTTTT. As protein: CASSLRGNDEKLFF. The full variable domain, with the rest looked up from reference TRBV7-2 and TRBJ1-4, is GAGVSQSPSNKVTEKGKDVELRCDPISGHTALYWYRQSLGQGLEFLIYFQGNSAPDKSGLPSDRFSAERTGGSVSTLTIQRTQQEDSAVYLCASSLRGNDEKLFFGSGTQLSVL.

The chain has TRBV10-2 and TRBJ1-1; D gene unclear. Germline V gene lookup returns CDR1 WSHSY and CDR2 SAAADI. The CDR3 has 14 amino acids. Trimming took 2 bases from V and 1 from J, leaving 8 bases between them. This chain's CDR3 is CASSEDRGNTEAFF. As DNA, the CDR3 is TGCGCCAGCAGTGAGGATCGGGGGAACACTGAAGCTTTCTTT.

The V gene is TRBV5-1, the J gene TRBJ2-1, with D unclear. V lost 0 bases and J lost 6, with 19 bases in between. The germline V gene has CDR1 SGHRS and CDR2 YFSETQ. The CDR3 has 17 residues. CDR3 region: CASSLGGKKPLTNEQFF. The CDR3 DNA reads TGCGCCAGCAGCTTGGGCGGCAAAAAACCTCTTACCAATGAGCAGTTCTTC. The full variable domain, rest sourced from reference TRBV5-1 and TRBJ2-1, is KAGVTQTPRYLIKTRGQQVTLSCSPISGHRSVSWYQQTPGQGLQFLFEYFSETQRNKGNFPGRFSGRQFSNSRSEMNVSTLELGDSALYLCASSLGGKKPLTNEQFFGPGTRLTVL.